A single sample gave rise to the 15 T cell receptor beta chains below, sequenced in a study of long-term antiretroviral therapy in people with HIV (dated by TCRdb to 2022 to 2024). The immunoSEQ hsTCRB v3.0 assay was used at survey level resolution to sequence the TRB variable region. The immuneACCESS repertoire file appears here via TCRdb, limited to in-frame rearrangements. These files lack a portion of the clones; in checked studies, under half of the deficit traces to unresolved V genes, and the cause of the others is not known. This sample gives around 30,000 clones in total; about 93% of them show up just once. About a tenth of the sample comes from the top ten. Sequenced here: unsorted PBMCs, sampled 6.2 years after starting antiretroviral therapy. The source of these receptors is a man aged 35-49 years with HIV.

The gene calls are TRBV7-9 and TRBJ1-1; no definite D call. The CDR3 covers 13 residues. CDR1 is SEHNR and CDR2 is FQNEAQ in the germline V gene (reference sequence). V dropped 4 bases and J dropped 4 bases, with 10 bases sitting between them. The CDR3 loop is CASSSQDPTEAFF. Written as DNA, the CDR3 is TGTGCCAGCAGCTCCCAAGACCCCACTGAAGCTTTCTTT.

The gene calls are TRBV6-5 and TRBJ2-7; 9 nucleotides line up with TRBD2. The ends lost 6 bases at V and 5 bases at J; junction bases unmatched: 11. The CDR3 is 15 residues long. Germline V gene lookup returns CDR1 MNHEY and CDR2 SVGAGI. Here the CDR3 reads CASSLAGTRNDEQYF. CDR3 coding DNA: TGTGCCAGCAGCCTAGCGGGAACGAGAAACGACGAGCAGTACTTC.

The chain is built from TRBV6-5 and TRBJ2-7; TRBD1 or TRBD2 may be the D gene (5 bases each). The CDR3 runs to 13 residues. Germline V gives CDR1 MNHEY, CDR2 SVGAGI. Trimming removed 6 bases at V and 3 bases at J, with 12 bases between. The chain's CDR3 is CASSEGRLYEQYF. The DNA of the CDR3 is TGTGCCAGCAGCGAGGGACGCCTCTACGAGCAGTACTTC.

This clone occurred a few times. This chain connects TRBV2 to TRBJ2-4; 9 bases align to TRBD2. Unmatched junction bases numbered 6, after V lost 1 base and J lost 8 bases. CDR1 and CDR2 from the germline V gene are SNHLY and FYNNEI. CDR3 length: 15 residues. The CDR3 nucleotides read TGTGCCAGCAGTGAAGTAGGGACTAGCTGGGACATTCAGTACTTC. As protein: CASSEVGTSWDIQYF. Drawing the rest from reference TRBV2 and TRBJ2-4, the complete variable domain is EPEVTQTPSHQVTQMGQEVILRCVPISNHLYFYWYRQILGQKVEFLVSFYNNEISEKSEIFDDQFSVERPDGSNFTLKIRSTKLEDSAMYFCASSEVGTSWDIQYFGAGTRLSVL.

The DNA of the CDR3 is TGTGCCAGCAGCTTGAACGGGATCGGTGAAGCTTTCTTT. Translating it yields CASSLNGIGEAFF. The V and J genes are TRBV5-6 and TRBJ1-1; no reliable D call. CDR3 length: 13 amino acids. Germline V gene lookup returns CDR1 SGHDT and CDR2 YYEEEE. V was clipped by 1 base and J by 7 bases, with 11 bases between them.

V and J are TRBV7-8 and TRBJ1-3; D is undetermined. Trimming took off 5 bases at V and 2 bases at J, with 10 bases between the two ends. Germline V CDR1 and CDR2: SGHVS, FQNEAQ. The length of the CDR3 is 14 residues. The CDR3 DNA sequence: TGTGCCAGCAGCGAAGCCCGGGCTGGAAACACCATATATTTT. This sequence encodes CASSEARAGNTIYF.

The rearrangement links TRBV7-3 to TRBJ1-6, with D hard to call. The CDR3 sequence is 15 residues long. CDR1 and CDR2 from the germline V gene are SGHTA and FQGTGA. V was clipped by 4 bases and J by 0 bases, with 7 bases between them. CDR3 loop: CASSSTGSYNSPLHF. CDR3 coding DNA: TGTGCCAGCAGCTCGACGGGCTCCTATAATTCACCCCTCCACTTT.

The chain recombines TRBV19 with TRBJ2-1; D is possibly TRBD1 (6 bases). The CDR3 sequence is 15 residues long. Germline loops: CDR1 LNHDA, CDR2 SQIVND (reference sequence). Trimming removed 5 bases at V and 6 bases at J, with 17 bases between. The CDR3, as DNA: TGTGCCAGTAGTTTGGTGACAGGCGGAAGCAATGAGCAGTTCTTC. Translating it yields CASSLVTGGSNEQFF.

The chain is built from TRBV27 and TRBJ2-7; D gene unclear. The V end lost 6 bases, the J end lost 9 bases, and 15 bases lay between the germline ends. Germline loops: CDR1 MNHEY, CDR2 SMNVEV (reference sequence). CDR3 length: 12 amino acids. CDR3 nucleotide sequence: TGTGCCAGCAGACAGTCAAACGGACCGCAGTACTTC. This gives the protein CASRQSNGPQYF.

The V call is TRBV12-1, the J call TRBJ1-2. TRBV12-1 constitutes a pseudogene. The CDR3 covers 11 residues. The CDR3 DNA follows: TGTGCCAGCAGCTTTTCCTATGGCTACACCTTC. The encoded protein is CASSFSYGYTF.

The genes are TRBV6-5 and TRBJ2-2; perhaps TRBD1 as D (6 bases). Trimming took off 4 bases at V and 4 bases at J, with 13 bases between the two ends. CDR3 length: 15 residues. Germline loops: CDR1 MNHEY, CDR2 SVGAGI. CDR3 sequence (DNA): TGTGCCAGCAGTTTGGGGGCAATCAGCACCGGGGAGCTGTTTTTT. Encoded protein: CASSLGAISTGELFF.

This clone has only one observation. V usage is TRBV5-5 and J usage is TRBJ2-7; D gene unclear. The CDR3 is made up of 15 amino acids. The germline V and J ends were trimmed by 4 bases and 1 base, with 15 bases remaining between them. The germline V gene encodes CDR1 SGHKS and CDR2 YYEKEE (reference sequence). The CDR3 sequence is CASSVSVTSSYEQYF. The CDR3 DNA reads TGTGCCAGCAGCGTGTCGGTTACAAGTTCCTACGAGCAGTACTTC.

V usage is TRBV28 and J usage is TRBJ2-5; TRBD1 agrees at 7 bases. V lost 7 bases and J lost 1; bases outside the gene matches: 6. The CDR3 runs to 14 residues. The germline V gene has CDR1 MDHEN and CDR2 SYDVKM. Here the CDR3 DNA reads TGTGCCAGCACGGAACAGGGGCCCCAAGAGACCCAGTACTTC. Translation: CASTEQGPQETQYF.

This sequence joins TRBV30 and TRBJ2-1; 9 bases line up with TRBD2. Germline CDR1 reads GTSNPN; CDR2 reads SVGIG (reference sequence). The CDR3 runs to 15 residues. The V gene end was trimmed by 4 bases and the J gene end by 4 bases; junction bases not matched to a gene: 8. CDR3 nucleotide sequence: TGTGCCTGGACTAGCGGGATCCTAGCATACAATGAGCAGTTCTTC. This codes for CAWTSGILAYNEQFF. The entire variable domain, with the rest obtained from reference TRBV30 and TRBJ2-1, is as follows: SQTIHQWPATLVQPVGSPLSLECTVEGTSNPNLYWYRQAAGRGLQLLFYSVGIGQISSEVPQNLSASRPQDRQFILSSKKLLLSDSGFYLCAWTSGILAYNEQFFGPGTRLTVL.

The chain combines TRBV10-2 with TRBJ2-7, with 10 nucleotides matching TRBD2. This CDR3 spans 14 amino acids. V trimming: 8 bases; J trimming: 5 bases; junction bases outside the gene matches: 9. The germline gives CDR1 WSHSY, CDR2 SAAADI. The CDR3 here is CASSSGLAGDEQYF. The CDR3 DNA reads as TGCGCCAGCTCGAGCGGGCTAGCGGGGGACGAGCAGTACTTC.